Described below is a single TCR beta chain sequence and its context. The data were obtained in a study of control samples from healthy donors and cancer patients. CDR1 SEHNR and CDR2 FQNEAQ come from the germline V gene (reference sequence). The germline V and J ends were trimmed by 4 bases and 4 bases, with 10 bases remaining between them. The CDR3 length is 13 residues. The method was immunoSEQ multiplex PCR; TCRdb's version includes in-frame clones alone and lacks a portion of them. The sample includes 70,000 to 95,000 clones, roughly 93% seen only once; the top ten take roughly 1.2%. The chain is built from TRBV7-9 and TRBJ1-2; a possible D gene is TRBD1 (5 bases). The clonotype comes from a woman in her 40s with lung cancer. The material sequenced was PBMCs. CDR3 nucleotide sequence: TGTGCCAGCAGCTCGACAGCGATCTATGGCTACACCTTC. Protein: CASSSTAIYGYTF.